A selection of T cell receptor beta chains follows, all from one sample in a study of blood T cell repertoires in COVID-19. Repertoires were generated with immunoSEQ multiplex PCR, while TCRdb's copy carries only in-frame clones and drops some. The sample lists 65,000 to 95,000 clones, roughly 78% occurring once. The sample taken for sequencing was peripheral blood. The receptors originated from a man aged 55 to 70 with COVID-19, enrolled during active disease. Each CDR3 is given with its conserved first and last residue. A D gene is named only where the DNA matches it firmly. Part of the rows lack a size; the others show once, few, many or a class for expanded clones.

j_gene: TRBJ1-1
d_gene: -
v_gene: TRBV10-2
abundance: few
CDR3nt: TGCGCCAGCACCCCCAACACACTATCGACTGAAGCTTTCTTT
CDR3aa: CASTPNTLSTEAFF

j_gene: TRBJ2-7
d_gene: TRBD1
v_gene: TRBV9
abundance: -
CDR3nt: TGTGCCAGCAGCGAGCAGGGACAGTCCTACGAGCAGTACTTC
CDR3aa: CASSEQGQSYEQYF

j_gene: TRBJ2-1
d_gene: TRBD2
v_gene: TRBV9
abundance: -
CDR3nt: TGTGCCAGCAGCGTTGGTGGGAGGGGCCACAATGAGCAGTTCTTC
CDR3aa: CASSVGGRGHNEQFF

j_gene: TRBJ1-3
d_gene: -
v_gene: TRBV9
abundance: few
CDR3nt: TGTGCCAGCAGCCCAGGTAGTCGGGGAAACACCATATATTTT
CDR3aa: CASSPGSRGNTIYF

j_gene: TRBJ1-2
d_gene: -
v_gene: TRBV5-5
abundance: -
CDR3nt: TGTGCCAGCAGCGGATGGGGCAACTTTAACTATGGCTACACCTTC
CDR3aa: CASSGWGNFNYGYTF

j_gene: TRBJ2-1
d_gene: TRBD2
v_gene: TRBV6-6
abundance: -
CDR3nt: TGTGCCAGTGGCGTAGCGGGGGGGAACAATGAGCAGTTCTTC
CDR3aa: CASGVAGGNNEQFF

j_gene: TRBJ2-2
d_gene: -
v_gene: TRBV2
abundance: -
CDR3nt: TGTGCCAGCAGTGAACAAGGAGCAAGAGGGTCCCGGGAGCTGTTTTTT
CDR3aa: CASSEQGARGSRELFF

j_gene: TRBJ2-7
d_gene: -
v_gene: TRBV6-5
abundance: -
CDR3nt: TGTGCCAGCAGTCACCGACAGGCCCACCCCTACGAGCAGTACTTC
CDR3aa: CASSHRQAHPYEQYF

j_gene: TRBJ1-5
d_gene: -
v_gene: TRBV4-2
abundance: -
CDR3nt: TGTGCCAGCAGCCAAGATCAACAGCCCCAGCATTTT
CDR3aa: CASSQDQQPQHF

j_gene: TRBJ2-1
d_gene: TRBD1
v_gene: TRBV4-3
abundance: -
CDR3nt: TGCGCCAGCAGCTACGGGACAGGGGGCCGGGAGCAGTTCTTC
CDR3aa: CASSYGTGGREQFF

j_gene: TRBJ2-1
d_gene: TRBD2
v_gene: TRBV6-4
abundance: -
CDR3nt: TGTGCCAGCAGTCCCGAAGGCGGGAGCTCCTACAATGAGCAGTTCTTC
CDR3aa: CASSPEGGSSYNEQFF

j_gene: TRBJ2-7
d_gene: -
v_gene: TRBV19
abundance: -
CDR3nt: TGTGCCAGTAGTGGTCCCAGCTACGAGCAGTACTTC
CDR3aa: CASSGPSYEQYF

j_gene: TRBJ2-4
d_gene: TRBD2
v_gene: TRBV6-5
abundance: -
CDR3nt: TGTGCCAGCAGTTCAGCGGGAGTATCCAAAAACATTCAGTACTTC
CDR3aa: CASSSAGVSKNIQYF

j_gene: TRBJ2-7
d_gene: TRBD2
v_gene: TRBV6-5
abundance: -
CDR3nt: TGTGCCAGCACTGGGATTCAGCGGGGTACCTACGAGCAGTACTTC
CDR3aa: CASTGIQRGTYEQYF

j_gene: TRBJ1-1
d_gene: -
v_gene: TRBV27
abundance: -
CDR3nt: TGTGCCAGCAGTGTACTGGGAGGGGAAGCTTTCTTT
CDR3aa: CASSVLGGEAFF

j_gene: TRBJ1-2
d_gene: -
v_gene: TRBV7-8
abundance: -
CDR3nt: TGTGCCAGCAGCCCAGAGGGCAGTGCTAACTATGGCTACACCTTC
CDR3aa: CASSPEGSANYGYTF

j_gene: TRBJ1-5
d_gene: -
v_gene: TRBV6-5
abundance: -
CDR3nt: TGTGCCAGCAAGACCACCGGGGACAATCAGCCCCAGCATTTT
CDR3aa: CASKTTGDNQPQHF

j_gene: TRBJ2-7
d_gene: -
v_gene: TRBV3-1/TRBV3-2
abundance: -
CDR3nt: TGTGCCAGCAGCCATGGGGGGTCGAGCTCCTACGAGCAGTACTTC
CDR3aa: CASSHGGSSSYEQYF

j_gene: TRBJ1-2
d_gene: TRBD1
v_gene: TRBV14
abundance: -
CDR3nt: TGTGCCAGCAGCCCCGGGACAGCTTCTAACTATGGCTACACCTTC
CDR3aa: CASSPGTASNYGYTF

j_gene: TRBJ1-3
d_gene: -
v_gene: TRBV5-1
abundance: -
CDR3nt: TGCGCCAGCAGCTTGGTTCCGGTATCTGGAAACACCATATATTTT
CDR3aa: CASSLVPVSGNTIYF

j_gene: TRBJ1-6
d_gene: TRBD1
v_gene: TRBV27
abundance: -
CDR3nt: TGTGCCAGCAGTTTACTGGGACAGGCCTACGACTATAATTCACCCCTCCACTTT
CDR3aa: CASSLLGQAYDYNSPLHF

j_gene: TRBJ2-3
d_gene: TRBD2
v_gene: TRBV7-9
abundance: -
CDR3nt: TGTGCCAGCAGCTTGGGGACTAGCGGACTTAGCACAGATACGCAGTATTTT
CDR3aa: CASSLGTSGLSTDTQYF

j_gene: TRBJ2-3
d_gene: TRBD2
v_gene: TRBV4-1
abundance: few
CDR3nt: TGCGCCAGCAGCCAAGAATCGCGGGGGGTAGATACGCAGTATTTT
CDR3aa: CASSQESRGVDTQYF

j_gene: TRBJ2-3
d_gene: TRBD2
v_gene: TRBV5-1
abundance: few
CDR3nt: TGCGCCAGCAGCGACCTAGCGGGTCTTACTAGCACAGATACGCAGTATTTT
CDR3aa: CASSDLAGLTSTDTQYF

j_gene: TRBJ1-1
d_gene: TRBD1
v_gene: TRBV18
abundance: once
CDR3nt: TGTGCCAGCTCAATCGCGGGACAGGGCTTCGTCGCCACTGAAGCTTTCTTT
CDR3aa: CASSIAGQGFVATEAFF

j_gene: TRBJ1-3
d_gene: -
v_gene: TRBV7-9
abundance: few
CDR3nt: TGTGCCAGCAGCTTAGTCTGGGCGAACCGGCAGGCTGGAAACACCATATATTTT
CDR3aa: CASSLVWANRQAGNTIYF

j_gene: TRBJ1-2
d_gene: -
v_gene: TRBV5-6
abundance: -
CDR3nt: TGTGCCAGCAGCTTGGTCAGTCTTGGCTACACCTTC
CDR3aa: CASSLVSLGYTF

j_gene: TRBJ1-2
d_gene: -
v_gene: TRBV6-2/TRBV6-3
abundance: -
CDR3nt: TGTGCCAGCAGTTACTCGTGGGGCCTTTTGAGTGGCTACACCTTC
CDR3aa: CASSYSWGLLSGYTF

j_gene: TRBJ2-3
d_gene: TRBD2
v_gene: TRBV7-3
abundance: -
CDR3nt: TGTGCCAGCAGCTTCGGACTAGCGAGCACAGATACGCAGTATTTT
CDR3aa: CASSFGLASTDTQYF

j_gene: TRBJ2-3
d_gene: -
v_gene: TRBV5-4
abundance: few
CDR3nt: TGTGCCAGCAGCAAGGAGGGGCCAGATACGCAGTATTTT
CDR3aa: CASSKEGPDTQYF

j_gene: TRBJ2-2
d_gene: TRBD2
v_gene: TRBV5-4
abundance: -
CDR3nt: TGTGCCAGCAGCTCTGTGGGGACTAGCGGGGGGGCAGGCACCGGGGAGCTGTTTTTT
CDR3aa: CASSSVGTSGGAGTGELFF